The entry that follows covers one T cell receptor (beta chain) sequence. Antigen specificity is unknown. The CDR3 extends over 14 amino acids. Germline V gene data show CDR1 as MGHRA and CDR2 as YSYEKL. Each CDR3 protein gets one entry in TCRdb, which reprocessed the 5' RACE reads and gives no DNA. The listing contains roughly 350,000 distinct CDR3 sequences. This sample was included in a study of T cells expressing NK-cell markers. The wider study: HCMV seropositivity marked most of the eight sequenced donors; one was seronegative.

General study findings and limits: Evidence did not settle whether expanded NKG2C+ T cell clones targeted HCMV.

This chain links TRBV4-1 with TRBJ2-3. Sequenced material: blood T cells: a sorted CD56 or NKG2C T cell subset, CD4+ or CD8+ T cells, or bulk PBMC T cells (not recorded which). The sequence derives from a man aged 18 to 70 in good health. CDR3 protein: CASSQAVLTDTQYF.